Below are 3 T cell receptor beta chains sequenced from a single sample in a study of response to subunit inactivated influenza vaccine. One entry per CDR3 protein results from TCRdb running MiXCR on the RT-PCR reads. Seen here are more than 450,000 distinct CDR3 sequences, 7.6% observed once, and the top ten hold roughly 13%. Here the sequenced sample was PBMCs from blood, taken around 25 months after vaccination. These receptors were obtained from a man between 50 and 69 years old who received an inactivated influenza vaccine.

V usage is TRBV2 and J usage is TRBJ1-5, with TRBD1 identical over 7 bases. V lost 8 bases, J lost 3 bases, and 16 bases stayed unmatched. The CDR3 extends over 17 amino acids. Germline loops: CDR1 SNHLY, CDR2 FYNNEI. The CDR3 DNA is TGTGCCAGCTGGTCGCCGTCCGAGACAGGGATCAATCAGCCCCAGCATTTT. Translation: CASWSPSETGINQPQHF.

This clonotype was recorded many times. CDR3 DNA: TGTGCCAGCAGCTTAGTGGAACTAGCCTACGAGCAGTACTTC. Translation: CASSLVELAYEQYF. The chain joins TRBV7-8 to TRBJ2-7; maybe TRBD2 (5 bases). This CDR3 region has 14 residues. CDR1 and CDR2 (germline): SGHVS, FQNEAQ. Between the trimmed V and J ends, which lost 1 base and 2 bases, there was a span of 9 bases.

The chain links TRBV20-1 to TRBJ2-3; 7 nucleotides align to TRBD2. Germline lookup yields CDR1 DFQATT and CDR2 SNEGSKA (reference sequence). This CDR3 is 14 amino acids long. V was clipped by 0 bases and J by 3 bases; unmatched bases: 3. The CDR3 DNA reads TGCAGTGCTAGAGATATGGGGGGGACAGATACGCAGTATTTT. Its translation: CSARDMGGTDTQYF.